One and the same sample provided the 18 T cell receptor beta chains below, sequenced in a study of T cells after yellow fever vaccination. One entry per CDR3 protein, called by TCRdb with MiXCR from the 5' RACE reads. The sample lists about 350,000 distinct CDR3 sequences, around a tenth occurring once. The source was PBMCs, collected on the day of the first yellow fever vaccination. These receptors originate from a man aged 18 to 29 who received the YFV17D yellow fever vaccine.

There are many counts of this clonotype. The V gene is TRBV12-3 or TRBV12-4, the J gene TRBJ1-5; tentatively, D is TRBD1 (5 bases). Trimming removed 5 bases at V and 5 bases at J, with 13 bases between. The CDR3 length is 14 residues. CDR3 nucleotides: TGTGCCAGCAGTCCGATTGACAGAGATCAGCCCCAGCATTTT. It codes for CASSPIDRDQPQHF.

This clonotype was seen once. This chain uses TRBV6-5 with TRBJ2-7; a possible D gene is TRBD1 (6 bases). Trimming took 8 bases from V and 5 from J, leaving 10 bases between them. This CDR3 spans 11 amino acids. Germline lookup yields CDR1 MNHEY and CDR2 SVGAGI. The CDR3 sequence: CASSQGNEQYV. CDR3 DNA: TGTGCCAGCTCGCAGGGGAACGAGCAGTACGTC.

The chain joins TRBV5-4 to TRBJ2-7; TRBD1 agrees at 8 bases. This CDR3 is 18 amino acids long. Trimming took 0 bases from V and 3 from J; bases not matched to a gene: 14. In germline, CDR1 is SGHNT, CDR2 YYREEE (reference sequence). The CDR3: CASSLGGDRNTLSYEQYV. The CDR3 nucleotides are TGTGCCAGCAGCTTGGGCGGGGACAGGAATACGTTGAGCTACGAGCAGTACGTC.

This clonotype appeared a few times. The V call is TRBV20-1, the J call TRBJ1-2; possibly TRBD1 for D (6 bases). V gave up 2 bases and J gave up 2 bases, with 18 bases separating them. CDR1 DFQATT and CDR2 SNEGSKA come from the germline V gene (reference sequence). CDR3 length equals 16 residues. The CDR3 sequence is CSARPPGGHPNYGYTF. As DNA, the CDR3 is TGCAGTGCTAGACCCCCGGGGGGACACCCGAACTATGGCTACACCTTC.

This clonotype was seen a handful of times. The chain combines TRBV20-1 with TRBJ2-1; possible D gene TRBD1, 5 bases. Germline loops: CDR1 DFQATT, CDR2 SNEGSKA (reference sequence). The CDR3 covers 11 residues. Trimming cost V 3 bases and J 12 bases, with 12 bases left between them. The CDR3 loop is CSASRGAGQFF. DNA for the CDR3: TGCAGTGCTAGCCGTGGGGCAGGGCAGTTCTTC.

There are a few counts of this clonotype. The chain joins TRBV7-2 to TRBJ2-1; TRBD1 matches at 8 bases. This CDR3 is 15 amino acids long. Germline CDR1 and CDR2: SGHTA and FQGNSA. The J segment lost 6 bases and the V segment lost 3 bases, leaving 7 bases of the junction unmatched. The CDR3 DNA reads TGTGCCAGCAGCTTGCCAGGGGGCCTCATCAATGAGCAGTTCTTC. This gives the protein CASSLPGGLINEQFF.

This clonotype has a handful of counts. This chain links TRBV5-1 with TRBJ2-2; TRBD2 matches 10 bases. Germline trimming cut 4 bases from V and 2 bases from J; bases unmatched to any gene: 11. The CDR3 loop spans 18 amino acids. Germline V lookup: CDR1 SGHRS, CDR2 YFSETQ. The CDR3 loop is CASSLRVAGGQNTGELFF. The CDR3 DNA reads TGCGCCAGCAGCCTGCGGGTAGCGGGGGGACAAAACACCGGGGAGCTGTTTTTT.

The genes are TRBV6-1 and TRBJ2-7; TRBD1 is a possible D gene (6 bases). V was trimmed by 7 bases and J by 0 bases, leaving 13 bases between them. This CDR3 is built from 14 residues. Germline values: CDR1 MNHNS, CDR2 SASEGT. The chain's CDR3 is CASMPDRSSYEQYF. The CDR3 DNA reads TGTGCCAGCATGCCCGACAGGAGCTCCTACGAGCAGTACTTC.

This clonotype was seen a few times. The chain employs TRBV19 and TRBJ1-4, with D possibly being TRBD1 (5 bases). Germline assignment: CDR1 LNHDA and CDR2 SQIVND (reference sequence). The CDR3 has 14 residues. V lost 5 bases and J lost 6, with 13 bases in between. CDR3 in DNA: TGTGCCAGTAGTTCGAGCCCGGGGGATGAAAAACTGTTTTTT. This codes for CASSSSPGDEKLFF.

This clonotype came up a few times. This chain uses TRBV4-3 with TRBJ2-6; the D is unclear. The CDR3 length is 16 residues. Germline lookup yields CDR1 LGHNA and CDR2 YSLEER. Trimming cost V 1 base and J 3 bases, with 10 bases left between them. CDR3 protein: CASSQVGIGGANVLTF. The CDR3 DNA reads TGCGCCAGCAGCCAAGTCGGTATTGGTGGGGCCAACGTCCTGACTTTC.

This clonotype has just a few counts. The gene calls are TRBV5-1 and TRBJ2-5; D may be TRBD2 (6 bases). Between the trimmed V and J ends, which lost 0 bases and 5 bases, there was a span of 14 bases. The germline V gene encodes CDR1 SGHRS and CDR2 YFSETQ. This CDR3 has 15 amino acids. CDR3 nucleotide sequence: TGCGCCAGCAGCTTGGCCGGGTCGGGAGTTGAGACCCAGTACTTC. It translates to CASSLAGSGVETQYF.

There are a few counts of this clonotype. The chain links TRBV5-4 to TRBJ2-5; D gene ambiguous. The germline V and J ends were trimmed by 2 bases and 5 bases, with 7 bases remaining between them. Germline V CDR1 and CDR2: SGHNT, YYREEE (reference sequence). The CDR3 sequence is 12 residues long. CDR3 in amino acids: CASSFIGETQYF. The CDR3 bases are TGTGCCAGCAGCTTTATTGGGGAGACCCAGTACTTC.

The CDR3 spells CASSYRMNTEAFF. The DNA of the CDR3 is TGTGCCAGCAGTTACAGAATGAACACTGAAGCTTTCTTT. The chain links TRBV6-6 to TRBJ1-1; D is undetermined. The CDR3 loop spans 13 amino acids. V dropped 2 bases and J dropped 0 bases, with 4 bases sitting between them. Looked up from germline, CDR1 is MNHNY and CDR2 is SVGAGI (reference sequence).

This sequence joins TRBV20-1 and TRBJ1-2; 7 bases are shared with TRBD1. J was trimmed by 0 bases and V by 5 bases; bases with no gene match: 3. CDR1 is DFQATT and CDR2 is SNEGSKA in the germline V gene (reference sequence). This CDR3 is built from 13 residues. This CDR3 reads CSAAGGSNYGYTF. The CDR3 region has the DNA TGCAGTGCTGCAGGGGGATCTAACTATGGCTACACCTTC.

This clonotype was seen once. The gene calls are TRBV10-2 and TRBJ2-3, with 7 nucleotides matching TRBD2. CDR1 and CDR2 (germline): WSHSY, SAAADI. CDR3 length: 14 amino acids. V dropped 10 bases and J dropped 5; count of bases not matched to a gene: 12. CDR3 sequence reads: CATVQRGEGDTQYF. CDR3 DNA sequence: TGCGCCACAGTTCAGCGGGGCGAGGGAGATACGCAGTATTTT.

This chain connects TRBV6-2 or TRBV6-3 to TRBJ2-7; D might be TRBD1 (6 bases). Germline assignment: CDR1 MNHEY and CDR2 SVGEGT. The germline V and J ends were trimmed by 4 bases and 6 bases, with 7 bases remaining between them. The CDR3 is 11 amino acids. CDR3 sequence reads: CASSSGAEQYV. In nucleotides, the CDR3 is TGTGCCAGCAGTTCAGGGGCCGAGCAGTACGTC.

This clonotype was picked up a small number of times. The J gene is TRBJ2-3, the V gene TRBV15; 14 positions agree with TRBD2. The germline CDR1 and CDR2 sequences are LNHNV and YYDKDF (reference sequence). The CDR3 has 19 residues. The junction had 12 bases not matched to a gene; V was cut back by 5 bases and J by 2 bases. The CDR3 sequence: CATSHPRLAGGRVTDTQYF. In DNA form, the CDR3 reads TGTGCCACCAGCCATCCGAGACTAGCGGGGGGGCGAGTCACAGATACGCAGTATTTT.

This clonotype appeared many times. This chain joins TRBV18 and TRBJ2-2; no definite D call. V shed 2 bases and J shed 2 bases, with 9 bases lying between them. CDR3 size: 15 residues. From germline, CDR1 is KGHSH and CDR2 LQKENI. CDR3 coding DNA: TGTGCCAGCTCACCAGATCTTGGCAACACCGGGGAGCTGTTTTTT. It is translated as CASSPDLGNTGELFF.